The entry below gives a single T cell receptor beta chain sequence along with its context. The V gene lost 6 bases and the J gene lost 7 bases, with 13 bases spanning the gap. The CDR3 runs to 14 residues. Germline CDR1 and CDR2: MNHEY and SVGAGI. This entry belongs to a study of shared clonotypes between healthy human individuals. Across the study: A couple of female and a few male donors aged 18 to 49 were enrolled.

Using immunoSEQ multiplex PCR, the repertoire was profiled, and TCRdb retains in-frame clones only, with some absent. Found here are just over 2,000,000 clones, around 95% of them singletons; the top ten hold 0.13%. CD45RA-negative memory and CD45RA+ naive subsets were split from the CD4+ cells. The rearrangement links TRBV6-5 to TRBJ1-6, with D tentatively TRBD1 (5 bases). The material sequenced was naive CD4+ T cells sorted from blood. The sample's subset: CD45RA+ positively selected. The origin of this receptor is a man aged 18 to 29 in good health. The CDR3 loop is CASRETGPNSPLHF. CDR3 in DNA: TGTGCCAGCAGGGAGACGGGACCGAATTCACCCCTCCACTTT.